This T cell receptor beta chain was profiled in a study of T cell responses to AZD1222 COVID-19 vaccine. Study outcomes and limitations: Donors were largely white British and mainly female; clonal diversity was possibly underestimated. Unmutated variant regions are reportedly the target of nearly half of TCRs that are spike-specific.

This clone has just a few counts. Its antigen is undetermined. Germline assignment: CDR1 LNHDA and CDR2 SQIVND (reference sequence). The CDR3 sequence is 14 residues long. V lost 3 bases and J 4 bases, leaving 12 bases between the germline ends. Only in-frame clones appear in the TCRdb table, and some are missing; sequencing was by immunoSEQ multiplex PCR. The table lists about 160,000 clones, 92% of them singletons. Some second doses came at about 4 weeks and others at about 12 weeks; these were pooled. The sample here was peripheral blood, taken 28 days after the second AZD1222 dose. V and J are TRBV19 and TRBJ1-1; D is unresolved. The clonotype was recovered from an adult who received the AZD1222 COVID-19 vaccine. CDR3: CASSINPGITEAFF. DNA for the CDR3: TGTGCCAGTAGTATCAACCCCGGGATCACTGAAGCTTTCTTT. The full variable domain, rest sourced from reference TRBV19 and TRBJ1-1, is DGGITQSPKYLFRKEGQNVTLSCEQNLNHDAMYWYRQDPGQGLRLIYYSQIVNDFQKGDIAEGYSVSREKKESFPLTVTSAQKNPTAFYLCASSINPGITEAFFGQGTRLTVV.